These 22 T cell receptor beta chains share one sample of origin, sequenced in a study of T-cell memory formation after mild COVID-19. TCRdb re-called the 5' RACE reads with MiXCR, one entry per CDR3 protein. The table includes 250,000 to 350,000 distinct CDR3 sequences, roughly a fifth detected once. Sequenced input: PBMCs or a T cell subset sorted from them (not recorded which). These receptor sequences come from a man between 18 and 29 years old who had mild COVID-19 (a few samples of this study predate the infection). Cell type and time point are not known.

This clonotype showed up just a few times. The gene calls are TRBV10-1 and TRBJ2-7; 8 nucleotides line up with TRBD1. The CDR3 spans 14 residues. The junction had 6 bases not matched to a gene; V was cut back by 6 bases and J by 2 bases. Germline CDR1 reads WNHNN; CDR2 reads SYGVQD (reference sequence). DNA for the CDR3: TGCGCCAGCAGCTCCGACAGGGGAACCTACGAGCAGTACTTC. Translation gives CASSSDRGTYEQYF.

V gene TRBV6-6 combines with J gene TRBJ1-2, with D unclear. The V end was cut by 6 bases, the J end by 7 bases, with 9 bases between. This CDR3 is built from 11 residues. The germline V gene encodes CDR1 MNHNY and CDR2 SVGAGI (reference sequence). In DNA form, the CDR3 reads TGTGCCAGCAGCCGCCGCCCTGGCTACACCTTC. Translation: CASSRRPGYTF.

This clonotype was seen a handful of times. The CDR3 nucleotides read TGCAGTGCATATCAGACAGGGGGTGGACAGCCCCAGCATTTT. Translation: CSAYQTGGGQPQHF. V gene TRBV20-1 combines with J gene TRBJ1-5, with 9 bases lining up with TRBD1. This CDR3 region has 14 residues. The germline gives CDR1 DFQATT, CDR2 SNEGSKA (reference sequence). Unmatched junction bases numbered 10, after V lost 6 bases and J lost 7 bases.

The rearrangement uses TRBV7-9 and TRBJ2-2; possibly TRBD2 for D (7 bases). This CDR3 is built from 17 residues. Germline V lookup: CDR1 SEHNR, CDR2 FQNEAQ (reference sequence). V lost 4 bases to trimming and J lost 7 bases, with 22 bases between them. CDR3 loop: CASSSRSGGPWVGELFF. CDR3 bases: TGTGCCAGCAGCTCCCGGTCCGGGGGGCCCTGGGTCGGGGAGCTGTTTTTT. The whole variable domain, remainder taken from reference TRBV7-9 and TRBJ2-2, is DTGVSQNPRHKITKRGQNVTFRCDPISEHNRLYWYRQTLGQGPEFLTYFQNEAQLEKSRLLSDRFSAERPKGSFSTLEIQRTEQGDSAMYLCASSSRSGGPWVGELFFGEGSRLTVL.

The J gene is TRBJ1-5, the V gene TRBV6-2 or TRBV6-3, with D perhaps TRBD1 (6 bases). V lost 5 bases, J lost 4 bases, and 15 bases lay in between. CDR1 is MNHEY, CDR2 SVGEGT, per germline. The CDR3 has 15 amino acids. In DNA, the CDR3 is TGTGCCAGCAGTCTACCAGGGGAGGGAAATCAGCCCCAGCATTTT. Residues: CASSLPGEGNQPQHF.

This clonotype was detected only a few times. This chain connects TRBV19 to TRBJ2-2; 7 nucleotides line up with TRBD2. V was clipped by 1 base and J by 0 bases; unmatched bases: 5. The germline V gene has CDR1 LNHDA and CDR2 SQIVND (reference sequence). This CDR3 has 17 residues. CDR3 in DNA: TGTGCCAGTAGTATAGGGCCTAGCGGCGCGAACACCGGGGAGCTGTTTTTT. Its translation: CASSIGPSGANTGELFF.

This chain uses TRBV7-2 with TRBJ2-7, with a weak D call TRBD2 (5 bases). CDR3 length: 14 residues. Germline V gene data show CDR1 as SGHTA and CDR2 as FQGNSA. The V end was cut by 0 bases, the J end by 5 bases, with 11 bases between. CDR3 loop: CASSLAGLRDEQYF. The CDR3, as DNA: TGTGCCAGCAGCTTAGCAGGGCTGAGGGACGAGCAGTACTTC.

This chain joins TRBV6-2 or TRBV6-3 and TRBJ1-2; D is possibly TRBD1 (5 bases). CDR1 and CDR2 (germline): MNHEY, SVGEGT. The CDR3 contains 15 residues. V dropped 2 bases and J dropped 5 bases, with 15 bases sitting between them. CDR3 DNA sequence: TGTGCCAGCAGTTACCGCCGCAGGGAGGAGTATGGCTACACCTTC. Encoded protein: CASSYRRREEYGYTF.

This clonotype was observed a handful of times. The gene calls are TRBV20-1 and TRBJ2-1, with D uncertain. Germline CDR1 and CDR2: DFQATT and SNEGSKA (reference sequence). The CDR3 contains 20 residues. V shed 4 bases and J shed 1 base, with 29 bases lying between them. In nucleotides, the CDR3 is TGCAGTGCTAAGACATACGGGTTTTCTGGCTCGTCACGGTCCTACAATGAGCAGTTCTTC. This encodes CSAKTYGFSGSSRSYNEQFF.

The chain recombines TRBV20-1 with TRBJ2-7; D is ambiguous. Germline CDR1 DFQATT, CDR2 SNEGSKA (reference sequence). The CDR3 consists of 12 residues. V was trimmed by 5 bases and J by 2 bases, leaving 10 bases between them. CDR3 nucleotides: TGCAGTGCTGGAGTGGGGACCTACGAGCAGTACTTC. This translates into CSAGVGTYEQYF.

The V and J genes are TRBV6-2 or TRBV6-3 and TRBJ1-4; the match to TRBD1 covers 9 bases. V was clipped by 6 bases and J by 12 bases; unmatched bases: 14. This CDR3 comprises 15 residues. CDR1 and CDR2 from the germline V gene are MNHEY and SVGEGT. DNA of the CDR3: TGTGCCAGCAGAGGTCTGGGACAGGGCCCGCGGGAACTGTTTTTT. Translation: CASRGLGQGPRELFF.

V is TRBV7-2 and J is TRBJ2-2, with D tentatively TRBD1 (5 bases). Looked up from germline, CDR1 is SGHTA and CDR2 is FQGNSA. CDR3 length: 15 residues. Trimming cost V 5 bases and J 6 bases, with 16 bases left between them. The CDR3 region has the DNA TGTGCCAGCAGCCTCGAAGTAAGGGGCTCCGGGGAGCTGTTTTTT. Protein: CASSLEVRGSGELFF.

This clonotype appeared a few times. The V gene is TRBV4-1, the J gene TRBJ2-7; D perhaps matches TRBD1 (5 bases). Germline values: CDR1 MGHRA, CDR2 YSYEKL. Between the trimmed V and J ends, which lost 5 bases and 2 bases, there was a span of 16 bases. The CDR3 length is 15 residues. CDR3 sequence: CASSERSGITYEQYF. CDR3 coding DNA: TGCGCCAGCAGCGAGAGGTCAGGGATAACCTACGAGCAGTACTTC.

The genes are TRBV7-2 and TRBJ1-2, with TRBD1 identical over 7 bases. Trimming removed 5 bases from V and 1 base from J; junction bases left unmatched: 4. The length of the CDR3 is 14 residues. Germline CDR1 and CDR2: SGHTA and FQGNSA. CDR3: CASSIRGNNYGYTF. In DNA, the CDR3 is TGTGCCAGCAGCATCAGGGGGAATAACTATGGCTACACCTTC.

The genes are TRBV7-9 and TRBJ2-3; D possibly corresponds to TRBD2 (6 bases). Trimming took 2 bases from V and 6 from J, leaving 15 bases between them. The CDR3 extends over 15 amino acids. The germline CDR1 and CDR2 sequences are SEHNR and FQNEAQ (reference sequence). For the CDR3, the DNA is TGTGCCAGCAGCTTAAGTCCGGGGGTTGGGGATACGCAGTATTTT. Its protein is CASSLSPGVGDTQYF.

V is TRBV19 and J is TRBJ1-5; D unclear. CDR1 is LNHDA and CDR2 is SQIVND in the germline V gene (reference sequence). The CDR3 has 13 amino acids. Between the trimmed V and J ends, which lost 5 bases and 6 bases, there was a span of 11 bases. The CDR3 nucleotides are TGTGCCAGTAGTTTTCAGGAGTCTCAGCCCCAGCATTTT. This gives the protein CASSFQESQPQHF.

The J gene is TRBJ2-7, the V gene TRBV6-2 or TRBV6-3; 9 nucleotides agree with TRBD2. CDR1 MNHEY and CDR2 SVGEGT come from the germline V gene. Losses at the gene ends were 2 bases for V and 5 bases for J; bases not matched to a gene: 7. The CDR3 contains 15 residues. The CDR3 DNA follows: TGTGCCAGCAGTTACAGTCTAGCGGGGACCGACGAGCAGTACTTC. As protein: CASSYSLAGTDEQYF.

The rearrangement joins TRBV7-2 to TRBJ1-3; D is possibly TRBD1 (5 bases). The ends were cut back, 5 bases at V and 4 bases at J, with 15 bases in the middle. Per germline, CDR1 SGHTA and CDR2 FQGNSA. The CDR3 sequence is 15 residues long. The CDR3 loop is CASSITGDAGNTIYF. The DNA of the CDR3 is TGTGCCAGCAGCATAACAGGCGACGCCGGAAACACCATATATTTT.

The CDR3 nucleotides are TGCGCCAGCAGCTTGGAGGGGGCCTCCTACGAGCAGTACTTC. Translation gives CASSLEGASYEQYF. J is TRBJ2-7 and V is TRBV5-1, with 7 bases that match TRBD1. With V trimmed by 0 bases and J by 0 bases, 0 bases remained unmatched. This CDR3 contains 14 residues. Germline V gene sequence: CDR1 SGHRS, CDR2 YFSETQ.

The sample holds a few counts of this clonotype. The chain joins TRBV7-8 to TRBJ2-7; weak D call: TRBD1 (5 bases). The CDR3 length is 13 residues. Germline V CDR1 and CDR2: SGHVS, FQNEAQ. V lost 4 bases, J lost 5 bases, and 12 bases lay in between. CDR3 protein: CASSSGHLHEQYF. CDR3 sequence (DNA): TGTGCCAGCAGCTCAGGACACCTCCACGAGCAGTACTTC.

The table lists this clonotype with many counts. CDR3 residues: CASSSVRGGWVDTQYF. The CDR3 bases are TGTGCCAGCAGTTCCGTCCGGGGAGGGTGGGTAGATACGCAGTATTTT. This chain uses TRBV12-3 or TRBV12-4 with TRBJ2-3, with 7 bases fitting TRBD2. This CDR3 spans 16 amino acids. The trim removed 4 bases at V and 5 bases at J, leaving 12 bases unmatched.

J is TRBJ1-1 and V is TRBV7-9; D gene unclear. Trimming cost V 5 bases and J 5 bases, with 9 bases left between them. Looked up from germline, CDR1 is SEHNR and CDR2 is FQNEAQ (reference sequence). This CDR3 has 12 residues. The CDR3 reads CASSTSRTEAFF. CDR3 DNA: TGTGCCAGCAGCACGTCTAGGACTGAAGCTTTCTTT.